Listed below are T cell receptor beta chains from one sample, sequenced in a study of blood T cells in healthy people across ages. TCRdb used MiXCR to reprocess the 5' RACE reads, holding one entry per CDR3 protein. The sample consists of some 750,000 distinct CDR3 sequences, about a fifth of them appearing once. The sequencing sample was made of blood. The receptors were gathered from a man in his 70s in good health. The CDR3 runs from the conserved cysteine through the conserved F or W. Fields, in order: CDR3 protein, CDR3 DNA, D gene, J gene, V gene, clone size. A D gene is named only where the DNA matches it firmly. The size of a clone is reported for some rows only, either as once, few or many, or as a class for expanded clones.

CDR3: CASSQGISGNTIYF
DNA: TGTGCCAGCAGCCAAGGGATCTCTGGAAACACCATATATTTT
D: NA
J: TRBJ1-3
V: TRBV7-2
size: NA

CDR3: CATSEVVRNEQFF
DNA: TGTGCCACCAGTGAGGTAGTACGGAACGAGCAGTTCTTC
D: NA
J: TRBJ2-1
V: TRBV24-1
size: NA

CDR3: CASSQVQGNTGELFF
DNA: TGTGCCAGCAGCCAAGTACAGGGGAACACCGGGGAGCTGTTTTTT
D: NA
J: TRBJ2-2
V: TRBV3-1
size: few

CDR3: CASSQNIWPHNEQFF
DNA: TGCGCCAGCAGTCAAAATATTTGGCCCCACAATGAGCAGTTCTTC
D: NA
J: TRBJ2-1
V: TRBV23-1
size: few

CDR3: CASSLDSTGTNVLTF
DNA: TGTGCCAGCAGCTTAGATAGTACAGGGACCAACGTCCTGACTTTC
D: NA
J: TRBJ2-6
V: TRBV7-2
size: few

CDR3: CASGLGRGAFF
DNA: TGTGCCAGCGGTCTCGGCCGGGGAGCTTTCTTT
D: NA
J: TRBJ1-1
V: TRBV6-2/TRBV6-3
size: NA

CDR3: CASSSGGAGNTIYF
DNA: TGTGCCAGCAGCTCTGGGGGGGCTGGAAACACCATATATTTT
D: NA
J: TRBJ1-3
V: TRBV12-3/TRBV12-4
size: NA

CDR3: CASSSSRDRALEQYF
DNA: TGTGCCAGCAGTTCCAGCCGGGACAGGGCGCTCGAGCAGTACTTC
D: TRBD1
J: TRBJ2-7
V: TRBV6-6
size: NA

CDR3: CATSRGTGDGYTF
DNA: TGTGCCACCAGCAGAGGGACAGGGGATGGCTACACCTTC
D: TRBD1
J: TRBJ1-2
V: TRBV15
size: few

CDR3: CASTPGGRAFYYGYTF
DNA: TGTGCCAGCACCCCGGGAGGACGGGCGTTTTACTATGGCTACACCTTC
D: NA
J: TRBJ1-2
V: TRBV5-6
size: NA

CDR3: CSAKGQGTDTQYF
DNA: TGCAGTGCAAAAGGACAGGGCACAGATACGCAGTATTTT
D: TRBD1
J: TRBJ2-3
V: TRBV20-1
size: once

CDR3: CATSPRDYGYTF
DNA: TGTGCCACCAGTCCTAGGGACTATGGCTACACCTTC
D: NA
J: TRBJ1-2
V: TRBV12-3/TRBV12-4
size: few

CDR3: CASSPSWGTDTQYF
DNA: TGTGCCAGCAGCCCATCTTGGGGAACAGATACGCAGTATTTT
D: NA
J: TRBJ2-3
V: TRBV7-2
size: NA

CDR3: CASRGQGMNYGYTF
DNA: TGCGCCAGCAGAGGACAGGGGATGAACTATGGCTACACCTTC
D: TRBD1
J: TRBJ1-2
V: TRBV5-1
size: NA

CDR3: CASSLLEANTGELFF
DNA: TGCGCCAGCAGCTTGCTAGAAGCGAACACCGGGGAGCTGTTTTTT
D: NA
J: TRBJ2-2
V: TRBV5-1
size: few

CDR3: CASSLVAGEIDTQYF
DNA: TGCGCCAGCAGCTTAGTAGCGGGAGAGATAGATACGCAGTATTTT
D: TRBD2
J: TRBJ2-3
V: TRBV5-1
size: few

CDR3: CSARSTRPVTDTQYF
DNA: TGCAGTGCTAGATCCACTAGGCCCGTCACAGATACGCAGTATTTT
D: NA
J: TRBJ2-3
V: TRBV20-1
size: few

CDR3: CASSVTGLTEAFF
DNA: TGCGCCAGCAGCGTGACAGGGCTTACTGAAGCTTTCTTT
D: TRBD1
J: TRBJ1-1
V: TRBV5-1
size: few

CDR3: CSARVGGLTDTQYF
DNA: TGCAGTGCTAGAGTTGGGGGGCTCACAGATACGCAGTATTTT
D: NA
J: TRBJ2-3
V: TRBV20-1
size: NA

CDR3: CASSPTDGNTIYF
DNA: TGTGCCAGCTCACCAACAGATGGAAACACCATATATTTT
D: NA
J: TRBJ1-3
V: TRBV18
size: NA

CDR3: CASRLDRSWGFFDF
DNA: TGTGCCAGCAGATTGGACAGGTCCTGGGGGTTTTTCGACTTC
D: TRBD1
J: TRBJ2-5
V: TRBV28
size: NA

CDR3: CASSLEIGTVEYSPLHF
DNA: TGTGCCAGCAGCTTAGAGATCGGGACAGTTGAATATTCACCCCTCCACTTT
D: TRBD1
J: TRBJ1-6
V: TRBV7-8
size: NA

CDR3: CASTQGRDTEAFF
DNA: TGCGCCAGCACACAGGGGCGGGACACTGAAGCTTTCTTT
D: TRBD1
J: TRBJ1-1
V: TRBV5-1
size: NA

CDR3: CASSQMDRGSSYNEQFF
DNA: TGTGCCAGCAGCCAGATGGACAGGGGGTCATCCTACAATGAGCAGTTCTTC
D: TRBD1
J: TRBJ2-1
V: TRBV3-1
size: once

CDR3: CASRRPGQGTDTQYF
DNA: TGTGCCAGCAGAAGACCGGGACAGGGCACAGATACGCAGTATTTT
D: TRBD1
J: TRBJ2-3
V: TRBV28
size: many

CDR3: CASSPTSGAYNEQFF
DNA: TGTGCCAGCAGCCCGACTAGCGGGGCCTACAATGAGCAGTTCTTC
D: TRBD2
J: TRBJ2-1
V: TRBV5-5
size: NA

CDR3: CASSGLAESSYNEQFF
DNA: TGTGCCAGCAGCGGATTAGCGGAGAGCTCCTACAATGAGCAGTTCTTC
D: NA
J: TRBJ2-1
V: TRBV9
size: few

CDR3: CASRKSDEQFF
DNA: TGTGCCAGCAGAAAGTCCGATGAGCAGTTCTTC
D: NA
J: TRBJ2-1
V: TRBV11-3
size: few